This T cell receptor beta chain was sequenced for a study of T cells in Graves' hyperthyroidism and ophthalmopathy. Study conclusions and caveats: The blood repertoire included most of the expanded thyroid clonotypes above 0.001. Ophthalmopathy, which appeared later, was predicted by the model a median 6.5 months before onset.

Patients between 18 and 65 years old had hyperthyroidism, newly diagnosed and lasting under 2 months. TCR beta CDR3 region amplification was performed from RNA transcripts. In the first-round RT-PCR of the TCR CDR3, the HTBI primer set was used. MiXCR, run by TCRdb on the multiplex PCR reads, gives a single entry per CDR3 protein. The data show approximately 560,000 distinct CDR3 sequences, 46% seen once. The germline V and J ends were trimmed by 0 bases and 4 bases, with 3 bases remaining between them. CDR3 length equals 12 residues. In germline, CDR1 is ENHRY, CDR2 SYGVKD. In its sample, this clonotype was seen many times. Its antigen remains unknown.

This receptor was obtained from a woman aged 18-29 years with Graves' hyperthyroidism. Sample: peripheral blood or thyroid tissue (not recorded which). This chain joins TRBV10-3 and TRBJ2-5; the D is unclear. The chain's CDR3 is CAISESRETQYF. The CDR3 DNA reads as TGTGCCATCAGTGAGTCGAGAGAGACCCAGTACTTC.